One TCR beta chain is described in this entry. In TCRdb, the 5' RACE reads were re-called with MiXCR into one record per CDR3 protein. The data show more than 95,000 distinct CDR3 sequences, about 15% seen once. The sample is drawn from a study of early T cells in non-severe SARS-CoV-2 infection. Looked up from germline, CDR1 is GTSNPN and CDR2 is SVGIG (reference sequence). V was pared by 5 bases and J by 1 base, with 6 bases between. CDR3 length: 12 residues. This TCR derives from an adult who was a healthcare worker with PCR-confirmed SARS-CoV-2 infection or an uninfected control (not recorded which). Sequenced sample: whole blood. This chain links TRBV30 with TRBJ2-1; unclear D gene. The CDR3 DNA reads TGTGCCTGGGGACGATCCTACAATGAGCAGTTCTTC. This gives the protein CAWGRSYNEQFF.